The 32 T cell receptor beta chains listed next were all sequenced from one sample in a study of T cells after yellow fever vaccination. Each CDR3 protein is one row after TCRdb ran MiXCR on the 5' RACE reads. This table holds 150,000 or so distinct CDR3 sequences, 6.6% found once. Here the sequenced sample was CD4+ T cells sorted from PBMCs, taken 10 days after the yellow fever booster vaccination. The receptors originated from a man between 25 and 39 years old who received the YFV17D yellow fever vaccine.

This clonotype was picked up many times. This rearrangement joins TRBV7-3 to TRBJ2-1; 9 bases align to TRBD1. Losses at the gene ends were 5 bases for V and 0 bases for J; bases not matched to a gene: 5. Germline V lookup: CDR1 SGHTA, CDR2 FQGTGA. This CDR3 region has 16 residues. CDR3 region: CASSQQGASSYNEQFF. As DNA, the CDR3 is TGTGCCAGCAGCCAACAGGGGGCCAGCTCCTACAATGAGCAGTTCTTC.

This clonotype came up many times. The genes are TRBV10-3 and TRBJ2-7; the match to TRBD1 covers 10 bases. The CDR3 is 12 amino acids. Per the germline V gene, CDR1 is ENHRY and CDR2 is SYGVKD. V was pared by 10 bases and J by 4 bases, with 4 bases of the junction left unmatched. This CDR3 reads CATRTGGYEQYF. In DNA, the CDR3 is TGTGCCACCAGGACAGGGGGGTACGAGCAGTACTTC.

This clonotype was seen ten or more times. The chain combines TRBV20-1 with TRBJ1-1, with 8 bases that match TRBD1. This CDR3 has 14 residues. Germline V lookup: CDR1 DFQATT, CDR2 SNEGSKA (reference sequence). V was pared by 3 bases and J by 5 bases, with 8 bases of the junction left unmatched. The CDR3 region is CSASAGGARTEAFF. Here the CDR3 DNA reads TGCAGTGCTAGCGCAGGGGGCGCGAGGACTGAAGCTTTCTTT.

This chain connects TRBV7-9 to TRBJ2-1; no definite D call. V was pared by 0 bases and J by 8 bases, with 14 bases between. The CDR3 totals 15 residues. Per the germline V gene, CDR1 is SEHNR and CDR2 is FQNEAQ (reference sequence). The chain's CDR3 is CASSLAGARRYEQFF. The CDR3 DNA sequence: TGTGCCAGCAGCTTAGCGGGCGCCCGAAGATATGAGCAGTTCTTC.

This clonotype was recorded many times. The chain combines TRBV20-1 with TRBJ1-5; maybe TRBD1 (6 bases). The CDR3 covers 13 residues. V was clipped by 3 bases and J by 4 bases, with 10 bases between them. CDR1 is DFQATT and CDR2 is SNEGSKA in the germline V gene (reference sequence). CDR3 in amino acids: CSARRQGNQPQHF. In DNA form, the CDR3 reads TGCAGTGCTAGGAGGCAGGGGAATCAGCCCCAGCATTTT.

This chain joins TRBV3-1 and TRBJ2-2; 10 bases map to TRBD2. Looked up from germline, CDR1 is LGHDT and CDR2 is YNNKEL (reference sequence). This CDR3 contains 15 residues. After removal of 4 bases from V and 5 bases from J, the junction contained 4 bases not matched to a gene. The CDR3 sequence is CASSLRTSGTGELFF. In DNA, the CDR3 is TGTGCCAGCAGCCTTAGGACTAGCGGAACCGGGGAGCTGTTTTTT.

The V gene is TRBV15, the J gene TRBJ2-6; no reliable D call. CDR1 is LNHNV, CDR2 YYDKDF, per germline (reference sequence). V lost 0 bases to trimming and J lost 0 bases, with 6 bases between them. This CDR3 region has 16 residues. The CDR3: CATSRDTNSGANVLTF. The CDR3 DNA follows: TGTGCCACCAGCAGAGATACTAACTCTGGGGCCAACGTCCTGACTTTC.

This clonotype was picked up many times. This chain links TRBV5-1 with TRBJ2-7; TRBD2 matches at 11 bases. The CDR3 loop spans 14 amino acids. Germline V gene sequence: CDR1 SGHRS, CDR2 YFSETQ. Germline trimming cut 7 bases from V and 3 bases from J; bases unmatched to any gene: 6. For the CDR3, the DNA is TGCGCCAGCGGCCCTGGGACTAGCGGCTACGAGCAGTACTTC. This encodes CASGPGTSGYEQYF.

The rearrangement links TRBV5-5 to TRBJ1-1; a possible D gene is TRBD1 (5 bases). CDR3 length equals 15 residues. The ends were cut back, 5 bases at V and 0 bases at J, with 14 bases in the middle. Germline V CDR1 and CDR2: SGHKS, YYEKEE (reference sequence). In DNA form, the CDR3 reads TGTGCCAGCAGTTATGTCTGGGGGTTGAACACTGAAGCTTTCTTT. It specifies CASSYVWGLNTEAFF.

This clonotype was recorded many times. J is TRBJ1-2 and V is TRBV29-1; no reliable D call. The V end lost 4 bases, the J end lost 2 bases, and 5 bases lay between the germline ends. Per germline, CDR1 SQVTM and CDR2 ANQGSEA. This CDR3 has 11 residues. CDR3 nucleotides: TGCAGCGTTGGGGAGAACTATGGCTACACCTTC. The encoded protein is CSVGENYGYTF.

At least ten counts were recorded for this clonotype. The chain is built from TRBV20-1 and TRBJ2-1; 8 nucleotides agree with TRBD2. The germline V gene has CDR1 DFQATT and CDR2 SNEGSKA (reference sequence). The CDR3 length is 15 residues. V was clipped by 1 base and J by 3 bases; unmatched bases: 5. CDR3 sequence (DNA): TGCAGTGCTAGAGCCTCGGGACTAGTCTACAATGAGCAGTTCTTC. Protein: CSARASGLVYNEQFF.

Turning to this clonotype: This could be a read error, since a much larger clone is one nucleotide away. This chain uses TRBV7-9 with TRBJ2-2; a weak D match, TRBD2 (5 bases). Per germline, CDR1 SEHNR and CDR2 FQNEAQ (reference sequence). This CDR3 spans 14 amino acids. The CDR3 DNA is TGTGCCAGCAGCTTAATCGGGTTCACCGGGGAGCTGATTTTT. It codes for CASSLIGFTGELIF.

The rearrangement uses TRBV7-2 and TRBJ2-4, with 9 bases that match TRBD1. This CDR3 is 17 amino acids long. Trimming removed 7 bases from V and 2 bases from J; junction bases left unmatched: 12. Germline V gives CDR1 SGHTA, CDR2 FQGNSA. CDR3 bases: TGTGCCAGCAACACCGGGACAGGGTCGGGGTCCAAAAACATTCAGTACTTC. Translation: CASNTGTGSGSKNIQYF.

The rearrangement uses TRBV28 and TRBJ2-1; 13 bases are a match to TRBD2. Germline CDR1 MDHEN, CDR2 SYDVKM. Trimming removed 10 bases from V and 6 bases from J; junction bases left unmatched: 27. The CDR3 sequence is 21 residues long. This chain's CDR3 is CATTGTLGGLGLAGSGNEQFF. DNA for the CDR3: TGTGCCACCACCGGGACTCTTGGGGGGTTGGGACTAGCGGGATCAGGCAATGAGCAGTTCTTC.

Turning to this clonotype: Given a much more abundant clone one base away, this may be a read error. The V call is TRBV29-1, the J call TRBJ1-6; no clear D. Germline V gene data show CDR1 as SQVTM and CDR2 as ANQGSEA. V was clipped by 4 bases and J by 10 bases, with 14 bases between them. This CDR3 is 13 amino acids long. CDR3 bases: TGCAGCGTTGGAGAGGCAGCCAAGTCACCCCTCCACTTT. Its protein is CSVGEAAKSPLHF.

In its sample, this clonotype was seen many times. V is TRBV10-3 and J is TRBJ2-6, with 9 bases that match TRBD1. Looked up from germline, CDR1 is ENHRY and CDR2 is SYGVKD. The CDR3 runs 15 residues. The ends lost 6 bases at V and 0 bases at J; junction bases unmatched: 0. The CDR3, as DNA: TGTGCCATCAGGACAGGGGGCTCTGGGGCCAACGTCCTGACTTTC. It translates to CAIRTGGSGANVLTF.

The chain recombines TRBV27 with TRBJ2-2; D ambiguous. The CDR3 length is 13 residues. V gave up 5 bases and J gave up 1 base, with 5 bases separating them. From germline, CDR1 is MNHEY and CDR2 SMNVEV (reference sequence). This CDR3 is CASSPVNTGELFF. The CDR3 DNA follows: TGTGCCAGCAGTCCAGTGAACACCGGGGAGCTGTTTTTT.

Comment on this clonotype: Being one base from a much bigger clone, this may be a read error. The gene calls are TRBV20-1 and TRBJ2-7; 11 bases match TRBD2. Germline assignment: CDR1 DFQATT and CDR2 SNEGSKA (reference sequence). This CDR3 has 15 residues. With 0 bases clipped from V and 2 bases from J, the junction kept 3 bases outside the gene matches. CDR3 sequence (DNA): TGCAGTGCTAGAGATACTAGCGGGGGTCCCTACGAGCAGTACTTC. This codes for CSARDTSGGPYEQYF.

This clonotype appeared many times. This chain links TRBV12-3 or TRBV12-4 with TRBJ2-3; D might be TRBD1 or TRBD2, each matching 5 bases. Trimming shortened V by 5 bases and J by 3 bases, and 18 bases separated the two germline ends. CDR3 length: 16 residues. The CDR3 nucleotides are TGTGCCAGCAGTCTCCCCCATGCCAGGGAGACAGATACGCAGTATTTT. Its protein is CASSLPHARETDTQYF.

This clonotype occurred many times. The genes are TRBV7-8 and TRBJ2-7, with 7 bases aligning to TRBD1. CDR3 length: 12 amino acids. With V trimmed by 6 bases and J by 6 bases, 5 bases remained unmatched. Germline CDR1 is SGHVS and CDR2 is FQNEAQ. The CDR3 region has the DNA TGTGCCAGCAGAAAGACAGGGCTCGAGCAGTACTTC. Translated: CASRKTGLEQYF.

This clonotype was counted ten times or more. V usage is TRBV5-1 and J usage is TRBJ1-2; no clear D gene. Germline CDR1 is SGHRS and CDR2 is YFSETQ. The CDR3 sequence is 15 residues long. V lost 4 bases to trimming and J lost 2 bases, with 15 bases between them. The CDR3 coding sequence is TGCGCCAGCAGCCGCCGGACGGACGTAAACTATGGCTACACCTTC. Amino acids: CASSRRTDVNYGYTF. Full variable domain (missing parts from reference TRBV5-1 and TRBJ1-2): KAGVTQTPRYLIKTRGQQVTLSCSPISGHRSVSWYQQTPGQGLQFLFEYFSETQRNKGNFPGRFSGRQFSNSRSEMNVSTLELGDSALYLCASSRRTDVNYGYTFGSGTRLTVV.

The sample holds many counts of this clonotype. The chain links TRBV6-1 to TRBJ2-1; no definite D call. The V and J ends lost 8 bases and 2 bases respectively, with 10 bases between them. CDR3 length equals 13 residues. Per germline, CDR1 MNHNS and CDR2 SASEGT. CDR3: CASRSDPYNEQFF. CDR3 coding DNA: TGTGCCAGCCGCAGTGATCCCTACAATGAGCAGTTCTTC.

This clonotype was seen a few times. The chain carries TRBV25-1 and TRBJ1-6; D gene unclear. Trimming left V 6 bases short and J 5 bases short, with 8 bases between. The CDR3 has 13 amino acids. The germline CDR1 and CDR2 sequences are MGHDK and SYGVNS. CDR3 DNA sequence: TGTGCCAGCAGGGGTTTCGATAATTCACCCCTCCACTTT. This gives the protein CASRGFDNSPLHF.

Regarding this clonotype: One base away lies a much larger clone, so this may be a sequencing read error. CDR3 loop: CASSQHVAFF. The CDR3 bases are TGTGCCAGCAGCCAACACGTAGCTTTCTTT. The V call is TRBV7-3, the J call TRBJ1-1; D not resolved. CDR1 is SGHTA, CDR2 FQGTGA, per germline. V lost 5 bases and J lost 10, with 8 bases in between. The CDR3 runs to 10 residues.

This clonotype was counted between two and nine times. The chain joins TRBV6-5 to TRBJ2-5; 9 positions match TRBD2. Germline lookup yields CDR1 MNHEY and CDR2 SVGAGI. The CDR3 loop spans 17 amino acids. V gave up 0 bases and J gave up 2 bases; unmatched junction bases: 7. The CDR3 sequence: CASSYSGLAQPQETQYF. The CDR3 bases are TGTGCCAGCAGTTACTCCGGACTAGCGCAACCTCAAGAGACCCAGTACTTC.

This clonotype was counted only a few times. The rearrangement links TRBV10-3 to TRBJ2-1, with TRBD2 identical over 9 bases. V trimming: 2 bases; J trimming: 3 bases; junction bases outside the gene matches: 5. Germline V gene sequence: CDR1 ENHRY, CDR2 SYGVKD. This CDR3 has 16 amino acids. CDR3 loop: CAISEPLREGYNEQFF. The CDR3 nucleotides are TGTGCCATCAGTGAGCCCTTGCGGGAGGGCTACAATGAGCAGTTCTTC.

This clonotype was observed many times. The rearrangement uses TRBV7-9 and TRBJ2-3, with D hard to call. V was clipped by 6 bases and J by 4 bases, with 11 bases between them. The CDR3 is 13 residues long. The germline V gene has CDR1 SEHNR and CDR2 FQNEAQ (reference sequence). The CDR3 DNA reads TGTGCCAGCAGGGGTTCGGTGGCAGATACGCAGTATTTT. It yields the protein CASRGSVADTQYF. Full variable domain (rest looked up from reference TRBV7-9 and TRBJ2-3): DTGVSQNPRHKITKRGQNVTFRCDPISEHNRLYWYRQTLGQGPEFLTYFQNEAQLEKSRLLSDRFSAERPKGSFSTLEIQRTEQGDSAMYLCASRGSVADTQYFGPGTRLTVL.

The sample holds many counts of this clonotype. The chain recombines TRBV5-1 with TRBJ2-1; D gene uncertain. Germline lookup yields CDR1 SGHRS and CDR2 YFSETQ. V was clipped by 5 bases and J by 0 bases, with 12 bases between them. The CDR3 contains 15 residues. CDR3 bases: TGCGCCAGCAGTAAGGGCGGAAACTCCTACAATGAGCAGTTCTTC. This gives the protein CASSKGGNSYNEQFF.

This clonotype was observed many times. The CDR3: CASSLAEGTSGPQQFF. In nucleotides, the CDR3 is TGTGCCAGCAGCTTAGCGGAGGGGACTAGCGGGCCCCAGCAGTTCTTC. The chain has TRBV7-9 and TRBJ2-1; 12 positions match TRBD2. Germline V gene sequence: CDR1 SEHNR, CDR2 FQNEAQ (reference sequence). J gave up 11 bases and V 0 bases, and 8 bases lay outside the gene matches. The CDR3 extends over 16 amino acids. Supplemented by reference TRBV7-9 and TRBJ2-1, the full variable domain reads DTGVSQNPRHKITKRGQNVTFRCDPISEHNRLYWYRQTLGQGPEFLTYFQNEAQLEKSRLLSDRFSAERPKGSFSTLEIQRTEQGDSAMYLCASSLAEGTSGPQQFFGPGTRLTVL.

This clonotype has more than one count but fewer than ten. The chain recombines TRBV5-1 with TRBJ1-2, with D hard to call. The CDR3 totals 12 residues. Germline CDR1 reads SGHRS; CDR2 reads YFSETQ. Between the trimmed V and J ends, which lost 4 bases and 2 bases, there was a span of 6 bases. The CDR3 DNA is TGCGCCAGCAGCCTGCTAAACTATGGCTACACCTTC. It yields the protein CASSLLNYGYTF.

This clonotype was observed many times. The V call is TRBV15, the J call TRBJ2-5; TRBD1 or TRBD2 may be the D gene (5 bases each). Trimming shortened V by 0 bases and J by 5 bases, and 13 bases separated the two germline ends. This CDR3 is 15 amino acids long. Germline assignment: CDR1 LNHNV and CDR2 YYDKDF (reference sequence). The CDR3 nucleotides are TGTGCCACCAGCAGAGAAGCCTCCAGGGAGGAGACCCAGTACTTC. Its protein is CATSREASREETQYF.

The sample holds many counts of this clonotype. The genes are TRBV18 and TRBJ2-1, with D possibly TRBD2 on 6 matching bases. The CDR3 runs 14 residues. V shed 0 bases and J shed 7 bases, with 10 bases lying between them. From germline, CDR1 is KGHSH and CDR2 LQKENI. The CDR3 sequence is CASSPPPGVNEQFF. In DNA form, the CDR3 reads TGTGCCAGCTCACCACCTCCGGGAGTGAATGAGCAGTTCTTC.